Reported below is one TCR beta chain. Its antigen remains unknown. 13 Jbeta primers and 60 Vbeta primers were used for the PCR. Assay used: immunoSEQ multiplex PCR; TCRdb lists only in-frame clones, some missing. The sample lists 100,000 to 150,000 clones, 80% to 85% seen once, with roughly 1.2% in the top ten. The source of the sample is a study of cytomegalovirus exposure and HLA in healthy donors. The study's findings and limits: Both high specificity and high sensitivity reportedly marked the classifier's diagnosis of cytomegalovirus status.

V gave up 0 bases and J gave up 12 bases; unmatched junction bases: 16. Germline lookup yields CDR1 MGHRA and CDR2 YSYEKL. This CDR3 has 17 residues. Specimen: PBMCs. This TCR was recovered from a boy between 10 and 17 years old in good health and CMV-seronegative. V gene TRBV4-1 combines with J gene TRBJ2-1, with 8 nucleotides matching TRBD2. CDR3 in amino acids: CASSQESTGYSGGRQFF. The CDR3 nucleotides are TGCGCCAGCAGCCAAGAATCAACAGGGTACTCGGGAGGGAGGCAGTTCTTC.